This T cell receptor (beta chain) comes out of a study of T-cell memory formation after mild COVID-19. Overall study context: Largely donor-specific TCR clusters were found. Study-wide findings and caveats: Clones that shrank (day 15 to 85) were balanced CD4/CD8, whereas later expanders leaned CD4+. CD8+ contracting clones occupied EMRA, while CD4+ ones occupied mainly CM and EM.

The CDR3 loop spans 17 amino acids. Germline V gives CDR1 KGHSH, CDR2 LQKENI. With V trimmed by 0 bases and J by 8 bases, 11 bases remained unmatched. A remark on this clonotype: Its specificity is not known.

The 5'RACE method, run with constant-segment primers, produced TCR alpha and TCR beta cDNA libraries (carrying sample barcodes and UMIs). TCRdb redid the calling of the 5' RACE reads with MiXCR, one entry per CDR3 protein. The sample has about 170,000 distinct CDR3 sequences, 10% to 15% seen once; the top ten hold approximately 3.5%. The sequenced material came from PBMCs or a T cell subset sorted from them (not recorded which). The chain links TRBV18 to TRBJ2-3, with TRBD1 identical over 10 bases. The receptor's source is a man aged 18 to 30 who had mild COVID-19 (a few samples of this study predate the infection). Cell type and time point are not known. The CDR3 protein is CASSPPSLTGGMGTQYF. The CDR3 nucleotides are TGTGCCAGCTCACCACCGAGCCTGACAGGGGGCATGGGTACGCAGTATTTT.